Listed below are T cell receptor beta chains from one sample, sequenced in a study of T cell repertoires in cytomegalovirus infection. Each CDR3 protein gets one entry after TCRdb re-called the reads with MiXCR. The sample shows 250,000 or so distinct CDR3 sequences, about 17% of them seen only once. Sequenced material: CD8+ T cells from PBMCs. The receptors come from a human donor in good health (CMV status not recorded). Some clones in this sample may be carry-over from other donors' samples. Each CDR3 is given with its conserved first and last residue. The D gene is left open where the match is weak. Clone sizes are given selectively: once, few, many, or a class where the clone is expanded.

d_call j_call v_call clone_size cdr3_aa cdr3_nt
- TRBJ1-2 TRBV29-1 many CSAKTGGNYGYTF TGCAGCGCAAAGACAGGAGGCAACTATGGCTACACCTTC
TRBD1 TRBJ2-7 TRBV14 - CASSQRPGQGIHEQYF TGTGCCAGCAGCCAGCGCCCGGGACAGGGGATCCACGAGCAGTACTTC
TRBD1 TRBJ1-1 TRBV14 - CASSQSDRESLVLTEAFF TGTGCCAGCAGCCAATCGGACAGGGAATCCCTCGTCCTCACTGAAGCTTTCTTT
TRBD1 TRBJ2-2 TRBV6-5 few CARTRGGLRLENTGELFF TGTGCCAGGACGCGAGGGGGCCTACGGTTGGAAAACACCGGGGAGCTGTTTTTT
- TRBJ2-3 TRBV20-1 few CSAYRDLYTDTQYF TGCAGTGCTTACCGGGACTTATACACAGATACGCAGTATTTT
TRBD1 TRBJ1-1 TRBV19 - CASSTGTATTEAFF TGTGCCAGTAGTACTGGGACAGCTACCACTGAAGCTTTCTTT
- TRBJ2-1 TRBV6-5 many CASSYSITSSYNEQFF TGTGCCAGCAGTTACTCGATCACGAGCTCCTACAATGAGCAGTTCTTC
TRBD2 TRBJ2-7 TRBV20-1 few CSANERDASSYEQYF TGCAGTGCTAACGAGCGGGACGCTAGCTCCTACGAGCAGTACTTC
- TRBJ2-3 TRBV28 - CASADPDADTQYF TGTGCCAGCGCGGACCCCGACGCAGATACGCAGTATTTT
TRBD2 TRBJ2-7 TRBV25-1 once CASSAGPGGAHEQYF TGTGCCAGCAGTGCGGGTCCGGGGGGGGCCCACGAGCAGTACTTC
TRBD1 TRBJ2-6 TRBV20-1 few CSARDRQGGSGANVLTF TGCAGTGCTAGAGATCGACAGGGCGGCTCTGGGGCCAACGTCCTGACTTTC
TRBD1 TRBJ2-7 TRBV19 - CASSWTGRSYEQYF TGTGCCAGTAGTTGGACAGGGCGCTCCTACGAGCAGTACTTC
TRBD2 TRBJ2-1 TRBV7-9 many CASSSNRGGASYNEQFF TGTGCCAGCAGCTCTAACCGCGGGGGGGCCTCCTACAATGAGCAGTTCTTC
TRBD2 TRBJ2-1 TRBV7-2 many CASSLELAGGRHEQFF TGTGCCAGCAGCTTAGAGCTAGCGGGGGGGCGGCATGAGCAGTTCTTC
TRBD1 TRBJ1-6 TRBV7-6 many CASSLGSWDRNSPLHF TGTGCCAGCAGCTTAGGATCTTGGGACAGGAATTCACCCCTCCACTTT
- TRBJ2-7 TRBV28 - CASSEVEQYF TGTGCCAGCAGCGAGGTCGAGCAGTACTTC
- TRBJ2-5 TRBV7-8 - CASSLPYGQETQYF TGTGCCAGCAGCTTACCATATGGCCAAGAGACCCAGTACTTC
TRBD2 TRBJ2-3 TRBV9 - CASSPRLAGGTDTQYF TGTGCCAGCAGCCCCCGCCTAGCGGGGGGGACAGATACGCAGTATTTT
TRBD1 TRBJ1-2 TRBV12-3/TRBV12-4 many CASSLWLRQGNGYTF TGTGCCAGCAGTTTGTGGCTTCGACAGGGCAATGGCTACACCTTC
- TRBJ2-5 TRBV29-1 - CSVDWEETQYF TGCAGCGTTGACTGGGAAGAGACCCAGTACTTC
TRBD2 TRBJ2-3 TRBV7-8 many CASSSSLAGGPDTQYF TGTGCCAGCAGCTCCTCACTAGCGGGGGGTCCAGATACGCAGTATTTT
TRBD1 TRBJ2-5 TRBV7-7 many CASSPWTGRLETQYF TGTGCTAGCAGCCCCTGGACAGGGAGGTTGGAGACCCAGTACTTC
- TRBJ2-5 TRBV12-3/TRBV12-4 few CASSEGGPETQYF TGTGCCAGCAGCGAGGGGGGGCCGGAGACCCAGTACTTC
- TRBJ2-7 TRBV2 - CASSDGGQFYEQYF TGTGCCAGCAGTGACGGCGGACAGTTCTACGAGCAGTACTTC
- TRBJ2-7 TRBV11-2 many CASSFAGPIYEQYF TGTGCCAGCAGCTTCGCGGGACCAATATACGAGCAGTACTTC
- TRBJ1-2 TRBV4-1 many CASSQDVGAFYGYTF TGCGCCAGCAGCCAAGATGTGGGGGCCTTCTATGGCTACACCTTC
TRBD1 TRBJ1-2 TRBV6-5 - CASSYGTGSDGYTF TGTGCCAGCAGTTACGGGACAGGGTCGGATGGCTACACCTTC
- TRBJ2-1 TRBV6-5 - CASSELQGLYNEQFF TGTGCCAGCAGTGAATTGCAGGGTCTCTACAATGAGCAGTTCTTC
- TRBJ1-2 TRBV20-1 few CSASSPGTDANYGYTF TGCAGTGCTAGTTCCCCCGGTACAGACGCTAACTATGGCTACACCTTC
- TRBJ1-2 TRBV19 - CASSPNLGFGYTF TGTGCCAGTAGTCCCAACCTCGGGTTTGGCTACACCTTC
- TRBJ2-3 TRBV7-8 many CASSLAPHLNPDRNTQYF TGTGCCAGCAGCTTAGCCCCACACCTCAACCCAGATCGGAATACGCAGTATTTT
- TRBJ2-3 TRBV14 many CASSHWTSPTTDTQYF TGTGCCAGCAGCCATTGGACCTCCCCAACCACAGATACGCAGTATTTT
- TRBJ2-7 TRBV5-6 once CASSLLGTLVYEQYF TGTGCCAGCAGCTTGCTCGGGACGCTAGTATACGAGCAGTACTTC
TRBD1 TRBJ1-6 TRBV20-1 few CSARDRGVSNSPLHF TGCAGTGCCAGGGACAGGGGAGTTTCTAATTCACCCCTCCACTTT
TRBD1 TRBJ1-1 TRBV12-3/TRBV12-4 many CASSPRGELTEAFF TGTGCCAGCAGTCCCAGGGGGGAGTTGACTGAAGCTTTCTTT
- TRBJ1-1 TRBV6-2/TRBV6-3 many CASSYSEGMNTEAFF TGTGCCAGCAGTTACTCTGAGGGGATGAACACTGAAGCTTTCTTT
- TRBJ2-2 TRBV27 few CASSWWGEEDTGELFF TGTGCCAGCAGTTGGTGGGGTGAAGAGGACACCGGGGAGCTGTTTTTT
TRBD2 TRBJ2-7 TRBV5-1 - CASSLAYKAGGLAYEQYF TGCGCCAGCAGCTTGGCTTATAAGGCGGGGGGCCTTGCCTACGAGCAGTACTTC
- TRBJ2-7 TRBV27 - CASSYRGVSGRNEQYF TGTGCCAGCAGTTACCGCGGGGTATCGGGGCGGAACGAGCAGTACTTC
- TRBJ1-1 TRBV28 - CASSPRGANTEAFF TGTGCCAGCAGCCCACGGGGGGCGAACACTGAAGCTTTCTTT
TRBD1 TRBJ2-3 TRBV7-2 many CASSIWTGVFTDTQYF TGTGCCAGCAGCATATGGACAGGGGTTTTCACAGATACGCAGTATTTT
- TRBJ2-7 TRBV7-9 many CASSTRLDYEQYF TGTGCCAGCAGCACAAGATTGGACTACGAGCAGTACTTC
- TRBJ2-1 TRBV4-2 few CASSHATGTVGDEQFF TGTGCCAGCAGCCATGCTACAGGGACTGTCGGCGATGAGCAGTTCTTC
- TRBJ2-7 TRBV2 many CASSETVTYEQYF TGTGCCAGCAGTGAAACGGTCACCTACGAGCAGTACTTC
- TRBJ1-1 TRBV20-1 few CSARVGGASFMNTEAFF TGCAGTGCTAGAGTGGGGGGGGCGAGTTTCATGAACACTGAAGCTTTCTTT
- TRBJ2-4 TRBV12-3/TRBV12-4 many CASRIIGTKNIQYF TGTGCCAGCAGGATTATAGGGACTAAAAACATTCAGTACTTC
TRBD2 TRBJ2-1 TRBV7-3 - CASSPLERGGKDEQFF TGTGCCAGCAGCCCGCTCGAGCGGGGGGGTAAAGATGAGCAGTTCTTC
- TRBJ2-1 TRBV12-5 - CASGLNYNEQFF TGTGCTAGTGGTTTAAATTACAATGAGCAGTTCTTC
TRBD2 TRBJ2-1 TRBV20-1 - CSARETGGWSNEQFF TGCAGTGCTAGGGAGACCGGGGGGTGGTCCAATGAGCAGTTCTTC
- TRBJ1-1 TRBV7-9 - CASSSDSVNTEAFF TGTGCCAGCAGCTCAGACAGCGTGAACACTGAAGCTTTCTTT
- TRBJ2-7 TRBV6-6 many CASSQPESSYEQYF TGTGCCAGCAGTCAACCAGAGTCGTCCTACGAGCAGTACTTC
TRBD1 TRBJ2-5 TRBV7-9 many CASSATTGQGSLSQYF TGTGCCAGCAGCGCTACGACGGGACAGGGATCGTTATCCCAGTACTTC
- TRBJ2-3 TRBV15 few CATSRDRTADTQYF TGTGCCACCAGCAGAGATAGGACAGCAGATACGCAGTATTTT
- TRBJ1-5 TRBV7-8 many CASSHGSTEQPQHF TGTGCCAGCAGCCACGGAAGTACGGAGCAGCCCCAGCATTTT
TRBD2 TRBJ2-1 TRBV25-1 few CASSVQAGGINEQFF TGTGCCAGCAGTGTCCAAGCGGGAGGGATCAATGAGCAGTTCTTC
- TRBJ1-1 TRBV7-9 - CASSLGGWGDTEAFF TGTGCCAGCAGCTTAGGTGGTTGGGGCGACACTGAAGCTTTCTTT
TRBD1 TRBJ2-7 TRBV20-1 many CSATIWDSSSQPSYEQYF TGCAGTGCTACCATCTGGGACAGCTCTTCCCAACCCTCCTACGAGCAGTACTTC
TRBD1 TRBJ2-7 TRBV28 few CASRSPGQGKYEQYF TGTGCCAGCAGATCCCCGGGACAGGGCAAGTACGAGCAGTACTTC